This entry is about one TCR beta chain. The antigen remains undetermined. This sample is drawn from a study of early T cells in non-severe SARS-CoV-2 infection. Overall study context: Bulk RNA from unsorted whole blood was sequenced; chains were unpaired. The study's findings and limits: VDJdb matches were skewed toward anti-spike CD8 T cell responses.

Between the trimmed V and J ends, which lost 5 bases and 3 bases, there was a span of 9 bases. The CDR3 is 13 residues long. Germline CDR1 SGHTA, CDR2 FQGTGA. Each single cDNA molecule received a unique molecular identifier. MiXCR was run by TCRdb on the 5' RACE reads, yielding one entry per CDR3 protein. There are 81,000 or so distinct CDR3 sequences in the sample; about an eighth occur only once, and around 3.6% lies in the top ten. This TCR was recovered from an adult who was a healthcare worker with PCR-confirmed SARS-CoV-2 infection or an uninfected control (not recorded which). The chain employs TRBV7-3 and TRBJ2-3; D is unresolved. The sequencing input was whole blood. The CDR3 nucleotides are TGTGCCAGCAGCCCCGGCATAACAGATACGCAGTATTTT. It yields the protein CASSPGITDTQYF.